The 18 T cell receptor beta chains below all came from one sample that was sequenced in a study of low-dose radiotherapy and immunotherapy resistance in tumors. The time point was: after trial treatment. The treatment is: LDRT plus nivolumab, ipilimumab, low-dose cyclophosphamide and aspirin (RACIN trial). Gene-specific TRAV and TRBV primers were used for first-strand cDNA, covering alpha and beta chains. The authors amplified TCRs for about 20 PCR cycles with a constant-region primer and a V-primer adapter. TCRdb re-analysed the reads in MiXCR, keeping a single row per CDR3 protein. The sample lists tens of thousands of distinct CDR3 sequences, less than 25% occurring once. Sequences were derived from PBMCs, sampled after low-dose radiotherapy plus immunotherapy. Receptors originate from a female donor with ovarian cancer.

At least ten counts were recorded for this clonotype. The chain is built from TRBV5-1 and TRBJ2-7; weak D call: TRBD2 (7 bases). Deletions cut 10 bases from V and 5 bases from J, with 10 bases between. Germline V gene data show CDR1 as SGHRS and CDR2 as YFSETQ. This CDR3 has 10 amino acids. CDR3 protein: CAGRGHEQYF. The CDR3 nucleotides are TGCGCCGGGCGGGGGCACGAGCAGTACTTC. The full variable domain, its missing parts supplied by reference TRBV5-1 and TRBJ2-7, is KAGVTQTPRYLIKTRGQQVTLSCSPISGHRSVSWYQQTPGQGLQFLFEYFSETQRNKGNFPGRFSGRQFSNSRSEMNVSTLELGDSALYLCAGRGHEQYFGPGTRLTVT.

This clonotype was picked up many times. CDR3 bases: TGTGCCAGCACCTCTCAACAGGGAGTAAGGAATGAGCAGTTCTTC. It translates to CASTSQQGVRNEQFF. The chain couples TRBV28 to TRBJ2-1; tentatively, D is TRBD1 (6 bases). The germline V and J ends were trimmed by 7 bases and 7 bases, with 20 bases remaining between them. This CDR3 is built from 15 residues. Per germline, CDR1 MDHEN and CDR2 SYDVKM.

This clonotype appeared many times. The rearrangement uses TRBV6-1 and TRBJ2-4; possible D gene TRBD2, 7 bases. Trimming stripped 3 bases from V and 0 bases from J, with 15 bases between. The CDR3 is 17 amino acids. The germline gives CDR1 MNHNS, CDR2 SASEGT. The CDR3 loop reads CASSDRGGGRAKNIQYF. The CDR3 bases are TGTGCCAGCAGTGATCGGGGAGGGGGGAGAGCCAAAAACATTCAGTACTTC.

The chain joins TRBV28 to TRBJ2-1; D perhaps matches TRBD2 (6 bases). The germline V and J ends were trimmed by 2 bases and 8 bases, with 10 bases remaining between them. Germline-derived CDR1 and CDR2 are MDHEN and SYDVKM. This CDR3 is 13 amino acids long. CDR3: CASSLTSRYEQFF. The DNA for the CDR3 is TGTGCCAGCAGTTTAACTAGCCGGTATGAGCAGTTCTTC.

The J gene is TRBJ1-1, the V gene TRBV7-8; D not certain. V lost 8 bases, J lost 0 bases, and 16 bases lay in between. The CDR3 has 15 amino acids. CDR1 and CDR2 from the germline V gene are SGHVS and FQNEAQ. The CDR3 spells CASRSHYGMNTEAFF. The DNA of the CDR3 is TGTGCCAGCCGATCTCACTACGGCATGAACACTGAAGCTTTCTTT.

This clonotype is categorized as medium-sized (0.01 to 0.1%). The chain employs TRBV5-6 and TRBJ2-1; 9 bases align to TRBD1. Per the germline V gene, CDR1 is SGHDT and CDR2 is YYEEEE. J lost 4 bases, V lost 1 base, and 3 bases had no gene match. The CDR3 contains 15 residues. DNA for the CDR3: TGTGCCAGCAGCTTGTGGGACAGGGATTACAATGAGCAGTTCTTC. It yields the protein CASSLWDRDYNEQFF.

This clonotype was seen at least ten times. This chain links TRBV6-2 or TRBV6-3 with TRBJ2-3, with D tentatively TRBD1 (6 bases). CDR1 is MNHEY and CDR2 is SVGEGT in the germline V gene. Between the trimmed V and J ends, which lost 5 bases and 2 bases, there was a span of 11 bases. The CDR3 is 14 residues long. CDR3 sequence: CASSEGGDTDTQYF. CDR3 nucleotide sequence: TGTGCCAGCAGTGAAGGGGGAGACACAGATACGCAGTATTTT.

The chain recombines TRBV4-3 with TRBJ2-7, with D uncertain. The germline gives CDR1 LGHNA, CDR2 YSLEER. The CDR3 extends over 15 amino acids. Trimming shortened V by 3 bases and J by 0 bases, and 12 bases separated the two germline ends. CDR3 loop: CASSHCPRNSYEQYF. The CDR3 region has the DNA TGCGCCAGCAGCCATTGCCCAAGGAACTCCTACGAGCAGTACTTC.

This clonotype was recorded many times. J is TRBJ2-3 and V is TRBV6-1; the D gene is possibly TRBD2 (7 bases). The ends were cut back, 6 bases at V and 6 bases at J, with 19 bases in the middle. The CDR3 spans 15 residues. CDR1 is MNHNS, CDR2 SASEGT, per germline. CDR3 nucleotide sequence: TGTGCCAGCAGACCAGGGCGGGGGCGAGCGGATACGCAGTATTTT. Translated, it gives CASRPGRGRADTQYF.

The chain employs TRBV29-1 and TRBJ2-2; 7 bases are a match to TRBD1. The CDR3 totals 19 residues. V lost 4 bases, J lost 17 bases, and 34 bases stayed unmatched. The V gene's germline CDR1 is SQVTM and CDR2 ANQGSEA. The CDR3 reads CSVVVRQGGDTGELLFCFF. The CDR3 DNA reads TGCAGCGTTGTCGTGCGACAGGGTGGTGACACCGGGGAGCTGTTGTTTTGTTTTTTT.

The sample holds many counts of this clonotype. This chain joins TRBV25-1 and TRBJ2-2, with 8 bases lining up with TRBD1. The trim removed 4 bases at V and 4 bases at J, leaving 5 bases unmatched. This CDR3 is 15 amino acids long. Germline CDR1 is MGHDK and CDR2 is SYGVNS. CDR3 sequence: CASSGMTGATGELFF. CDR3 DNA: TGTGCCAGCAGTGGTATGACAGGGGCCACCGGGGAGCTGTTTTTT.

V gene TRBV12-3 or TRBV12-4 combines with J gene TRBJ2-5; 7 positions agree with TRBD2. This CDR3 is built from 15 residues. J lost 5 bases, V lost 5 bases, and 11 bases had no gene match. CDR3 sequence reads: CASSPGLAGVETQYF. CDR3 coding DNA: TGTGCCAGCAGTCCCGGACTCGCGGGGGTTGAGACCCAGTACTTC.

This clonotype was seen a handful of times. The genes are TRBV2 and TRBJ2-7; no clear D gene. From germline, CDR1 is SNHLY and CDR2 FYNNEI. The CDR3 is 11 residues long. Trimming shortened V by 7 bases and J by 4 bases, and 8 bases separated the two germline ends. CDR3 sequence reads: CASTLGYEQYF. In DNA, the CDR3 is TGTGCCAGCACCCTGGGGTACGAGCAGTACTTC. Combining the CDR3 with reference TRBV2 and TRBJ2-7 gives the whole variable domain EPEVTQTPSHQVTQMGQEVILRCVPISNHLYFYWYRQILGQKVEFLVSFYNNEISEKSEIFDDQFSVERPDGSNFTLKIRSTKLEDSAMYFCASTLGYEQYFGPGTRLTVT.

Ten or more counts support this clonotype. The chain has TRBV18 and TRBJ2-7; either TRBD1 or TRBD2 may supply D (5 bases each). Germline assignment: CDR1 KGHSH and CDR2 LQKENI. This CDR3 is built from 12 residues. V was cut by 6 bases and J by 3 bases, with 9 bases left in between. Written as DNA, the CDR3 is TGTGCCAGCTCCCGGGACGGCTACGAGCAGTACTTC. This codes for CASSRDGYEQYF.

This clonotype was picked up a small number of times. J is TRBJ1-3 and V is TRBV28, with 7 nucleotides matching TRBD1. The germline gives CDR1 MDHEN, CDR2 SYDVKM. The CDR3 runs 16 residues. V trimming: 6 bases; J trimming: 8 bases; junction bases outside the gene matches: 16. The CDR3 reads CASSELGQSPQDTIYF. As DNA, the CDR3 is TGTGCCAGCAGCGAACTGGGACAGAGTCCGCAAGACACCATATATTTT.

To note about this clonotype: A read error is likely here: a far larger clone is one base away. The chain uses TRBV28 and TRBJ2-2; D is perhaps TRBD2 (7 bases). Per the germline V gene, CDR1 is MDHEN and CDR2 is SYDVKM. The CDR3 totals 15 residues. The V end lost 5 bases, the J end lost 7 bases, and 17 bases lay between the germline ends. The DNA for the CDR3 is TGTGCCAGCAGTGCCCGAGGGGGGGCAATCGGGGAGCTGTTTTTT. This encodes CASSARGGAIGELFF.

The chain is built from TRBV5-1 and TRBJ2-7; D uncertain. The CDR3 is made up of 16 amino acids. V lost 4 bases and J lost 2, with 19 bases in between. Germline loops: CDR1 SGHRS, CDR2 YFSETQ. The CDR3 reads CASSAQDGRTPYEQYF. DNA for the CDR3: TGCGCCAGCAGCGCGCAGGACGGCAGGACCCCCTACGAGCAGTACTTC.

Many counts were recorded for this clonotype. The V call is TRBV12-3 or TRBV12-4, the J call TRBJ2-5, with TRBD2 as a possible D gene (5 bases). The CDR3 has 14 residues. The V end was cut by 5 bases, the J end by 7 bases, with 17 bases between. This CDR3 is CASSPRGSLGTQYF. The CDR3 DNA sequence: TGTGCCAGCAGTCCCCGGGGTAGTCTAGGGACCCAGTACTTC.